This TCR beta chain originates from a study of shared clonotypes between healthy human individuals. Study outcomes and limitations: Sampling was confined to blood; repertoires within tissues likely differ. At large depth, rarefaction still showed sorted-subset sequencing to be incomplete. Represented genetic and exposure-history diversity was restricted by having few donors.

The CDR3 is 15 amino acids. Germline V gene sequence: CDR1 SSHAT, CDR2 FNYEAQ (reference sequence). The assay used deep level. This table comes from immunoSEQ multiplex PCR, and its TCRdb copy is limited to in-frame clones, with some not included. The sample contains 2 million to 2.5 million clones, approximately 94% of which appear only once. Comments on this clone: Its antigen is currently unknown. One end of the junction fails to match germline, which may point to a read error.

The origin of this receptor is a man aged 18-30 years in good health. The V gene is TRBV7-7, the J gene TRBJ2-1, with D maybe TRBD1 (6 bases). Input material: naive CD4+ T cells sorted from blood. Stated subset: CD45RA+ positively selected. In nucleotides, the CDR3 is TGTGCTAGCAGTTTAGACAGGCCTACCTACAATGAGCAGTTCTTC. Amino acids: CASSLDRPTYNEQFF.